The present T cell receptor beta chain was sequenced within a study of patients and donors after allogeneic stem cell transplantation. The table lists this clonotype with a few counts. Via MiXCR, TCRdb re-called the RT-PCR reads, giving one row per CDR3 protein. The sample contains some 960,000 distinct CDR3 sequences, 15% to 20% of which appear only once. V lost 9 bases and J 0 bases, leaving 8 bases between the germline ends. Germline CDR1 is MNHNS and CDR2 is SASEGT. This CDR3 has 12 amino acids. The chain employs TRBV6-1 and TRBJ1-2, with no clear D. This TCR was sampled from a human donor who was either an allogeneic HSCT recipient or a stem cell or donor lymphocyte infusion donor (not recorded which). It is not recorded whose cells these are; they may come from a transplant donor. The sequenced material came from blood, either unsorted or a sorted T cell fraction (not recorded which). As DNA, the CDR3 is TGTGCCAGTTGGGGATCTAACTATGGCTACACCTTC. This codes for CASWGSNYGYTF.